The 30 T cell receptor beta chains below were found in one sample sequenced in a study of blood T cell repertoires in COVID-19. Generated by immunoSEQ multiplex PCR, the TCRdb table keeps only in-frame clones and is missing some. This table has some 190,000 clones, over 70% appearing once. The material sequenced was peripheral blood. These receptors were taken from a man aged 60 to 69 with acute or convalescent COVID-19.

The table lists this clone with a count of one. The chain recombines TRBV15 with TRBJ2-1; TRBD2 matches at 8 bases. Germline-derived CDR1 and CDR2 are LNHNV and YYDKDF (reference sequence). The CDR3 consists of 17 residues. V lost 0 bases to trimming and J lost 7 bases; unmatched junction nucleotides: 11. The CDR3 coding sequence is TGTGCCACCAGCAGAGAAATCCTTCTGGCGGGAGGTAATGAGCAGTTCTTC. It yields the protein CATSREILLAGGNEQFF. The entire variable domain, with the rest obtained from reference TRBV15 and TRBJ2-1, is as follows: DAMVIQNPRYQVTQFGKPVTLSCSQTLNHNVMYWYQQKSSQAPKLLFHYYDKDFNNEADTPDNFQSRRPNTSFCFLDIRSPGLGDTAMYLCATSREILLAGGNEQFFGPGTRLTVL.

The genes are TRBV6-5 and TRBJ2-5; TRBD2 aligns across 10 bases. V lost 4 bases to trimming and J lost 6 bases; unmatched junction nucleotides: 2. Germline CDR1 and CDR2: MNHEY and SVGAGI. This CDR3 spans 13 amino acids. CDR3 loop: CASSLAGGQTQYF. CDR3 DNA sequence: TGTGCCAGCAGTTTAGCGGGAGGACAGACCCAGTACTTC.

The rearrangement links TRBV5-6 to TRBJ2-5; no definite D call. CDR1 and CDR2 (germline): SGHDT, YYEEEE. This CDR3 is built from 13 residues. V gave up 0 bases and J gave up 2 bases, with 5 bases separating them. CDR3 DNA: TGTGCCAGCAGCTTGGGAACTCAAGAGACCCAGTACTTC. It translates to CASSLGTQETQYF.

The V and J genes are TRBV6-6 and TRBJ1-1; 8 bases match TRBD1. There are 13 residues in the CDR3. The V and J ends lost 8 bases and 0 bases, in that order; junction bases with no gene match: 2. Germline V gene data show CDR1 as MNHNY and CDR2 as SVGAGI (reference sequence). CDR3 sequence reads: CASLDRVNTEAFF. The CDR3 DNA sequence: TGTGCCAGCCTGGACAGGGTGAACACTGAAGCTTTCTTT.

The genes are TRBV19 and TRBJ1-2, with 9 bases matching TRBD1. This CDR3 has 15 residues. The germline V gene encodes CDR1 LNHDA and CDR2 SQIVND (reference sequence). Trimming cost V 5 bases and J 4 bases; bases outside gene matches: 8. The CDR3: CASSATGGAGYGYTF. The CDR3 region has the DNA TGTGCCAGTAGTGCTACAGGGGGCGCCGGCTATGGCTACACCTTC. The variable domain in full, completed from reference TRBV19 and TRBJ1-2, reads DGGITQSPKYLFRKEGQNVTLSCEQNLNHDAMYWYRQDPGQGLRLIYYSQIVNDFQKGDIAEGYSVSREKKESFPLTVTSAQKNPTAFYLCASSATGGAGYGYTFGSGTRLTVV.

The chain has TRBV5-1 and TRBJ1-1, with D tentatively TRBD1 (5 bases). Trimming stripped 4 bases from V and 2 bases from J, with 12 bases between. Germline V CDR1 and CDR2: SGHRS, YFSETQ. There are 14 residues in the CDR3. The CDR3 DNA reads as TGCGCCAGCAGCGCGCAGGGTGATAACACTGAAGCTTTCTTT. Protein sequence: CASSAQGDNTEAFF.

This clone was recorded once. This sequence joins TRBV6-5 and TRBJ2-5, with D perhaps TRBD2 (6 bases). Germline-derived CDR1 and CDR2 are MNHEY and SVGAGI. The CDR3 totals 16 residues. Trimming stripped 2 bases from V and 1 base from J, with 14 bases between. The CDR3 here is CASSYNTAGGQETQYF. CDR3 DNA sequence: TGTGCCAGCAGTTACAACACAGCGGGCGGCCAAGAGACCCAGTACTTC.

A few counts support this clone. The genes are TRBV15 and TRBJ1-1; no reliable D call. There are 12 residues in the CDR3. Germline V gene lookup returns CDR1 LNHNV and CDR2 YYDKDF (reference sequence). V was cut by 3 bases and J by 3 bases, with 5 bases left in between. In DNA form, the CDR3 reads TGTGCCACCAGCAGGGCAGACACTGAAGCTTTCTTT. Translating gives CATSRADTEAFF.

This sequence joins TRBV4-1 and TRBJ1-5; 8 positions match TRBD1. This CDR3 has 16 residues. V shed 1 base, J shed 6 bases, and the junction held 8 bases outside the gene matches. Germline V CDR1 and CDR2: MGHRA, YSYEKL. In DNA, the CDR3 is TGCGCCAGCAGCCAAGTGGCAGGGGGCATGTTTCAGCCCCAGCATTTT. Protein sequence: CASSQVAGGMFQPQHF.

The chain joins TRBV13 to TRBJ1-2, with 7 bases lining up with TRBD1. Germline V gives CDR1 PRHDT, CDR2 FYEKMQ (reference sequence). V lost 5 bases, J lost 4 bases, and 4 bases stayed unmatched. The CDR3 runs 13 residues. The CDR3 DNA reads TGTGCCAGCAGCCGAGACAGGGCCTATGGCTACACCTTC. This codes for CASSRDRAYGYTF. Drawing the rest from reference TRBV13 and TRBJ1-2, the complete variable domain is AAGVIQSPRHLIKEKRETATLKCYPIPRHDTVYWYQQGPGQDPQFLISFYEKMQSDKGSIPDRFSAQQFSDYHSELNMSSLELGDSALYFCASSRDRAYGYTFGSGTRLTVV.

The chain combines TRBV7-8 with TRBJ1-1; D gene uncertain. Trimming shortened V by 1 base and J by 1 base, and 10 bases separated the two germline ends. Germline V gene data show CDR1 as SGHVS and CDR2 as FQNEAQ. There are 15 residues in the CDR3. The CDR3 coding sequence is TGTGCCAGCAGCTTAGGTTACAGCCCGAACACTGAAGCTTTCTTT. Its translation is CASSLGYSPNTEAFF.

The sample holds one count of this clone. The chain recombines TRBV2 with TRBJ2-5; TRBD2 matches 10 bases. The trim removed 2 bases at V and 0 bases at J, leaving 6 bases unmatched. The CDR3 is 17 amino acids. Germline loops: CDR1 SNHLY, CDR2 FYNNEI. CDR3 in DNA: TGTGCCAGCAGTGAATTTCTAGGACTAGCGGACCAAGAGACCCAGTACTTC. Translating it yields CASSEFLGLADQETQYF. Based on the CDR3 plus reference TRBV2 and TRBJ2-5, the full variable domain is EPEVTQTPSHQVTQMGQEVILRCVPISNHLYFYWYRQILGQKVEFLVSFYNNEISEKSEIFDDQFSVERPDGSNFTLKIRSTKLEDSAMYFCASSEFLGLADQETQYFGPGTRLLVL.

V is TRBV11-2 and J is TRBJ1-1, with a tentative D call TRBD1 (5 bases). There are 12 residues in the CDR3. In germline, CDR1 is SGHAT, CDR2 FQNNGV. The germline V and J ends were trimmed by 5 bases and 5 bases, with 9 bases remaining between them. DNA of the CDR3: TGTGCCAGCAGCACAGGTGGGACTGAAGCTTTCTTT. This gives the protein CASSTGGTEAFF.

The chain employs TRBV3-1 (or the pseudogene TRBV3-2) and TRBJ2-1; the D gene is possibly TRBD1 (7 bases). The CDR3 totals 17 residues. The V and J ends lost 4 bases and 7 bases respectively, with 23 bases between them. Looked up from germline, CDR1 is LGHDT and CDR2 is YNNKEL (reference sequence). CDR3 residues: CASSRRPGGGYRNEQFF. The CDR3 nucleotides are TGTGCCAGCAGCCGAAGACCAGGGGGAGGTTACAGAAATGAGCAGTTCTTC.

CDR3 nucleotide sequence: TGTGCCAGCAGCCTTGGGACTAGCGTATACAATGAGCAGTTCTTC. This gives the protein CASSLGTSVYNEQFF. This chain joins TRBV7-9 and TRBJ2-1; 10 nucleotides align to TRBD2. The V gene's germline CDR1 is SEHNR and CDR2 FQNEAQ (reference sequence). This CDR3 has 15 residues. J lost 4 bases, V lost 5 bases, and 5 bases had no gene match.

This clone was counted a few times. This chain links TRBV15 with TRBJ1-3, with no clear D. The V gene's germline CDR1 is LNHNV and CDR2 YYDKDF (reference sequence). The length of the CDR3 is 13 residues. Trimming took off 3 bases at V and 10 bases at J, with 13 bases between the two ends. Here the CDR3 reads CATSSSDAGTIYF. In DNA form, the CDR3 reads TGTGCCACCAGCAGCAGCGACGCGGGGACCATATATTTT.

This clone was observed a single time. The chain is built from TRBV10-1 and TRBJ1-1; TRBD1 aligns across 9 bases. Unmatched junction bases numbered 6, after V lost 4 bases and J lost 12 bases. The CDR3 length is 12 residues. The V gene's germline CDR1 is WNHNN and CDR2 SYGVQD (reference sequence). The CDR3: CASSGTGQGTFF. CDR3 nucleotides: TGCGCCAGCAGTGGGACGGGACAGGGAACTTTCTTT.

The rearrangement uses TRBV28 and TRBJ2-7; 8 bases align to TRBD1. In germline, CDR1 is MDHEN, CDR2 SYDVKM. V was pared by 6 bases and J by 1 base, with 5 bases of the junction left unmatched. This CDR3 comprises 14 residues. The CDR3 here is CASRSGGASYEQYF. The CDR3 DNA reads as TGTGCCAGCAGGTCAGGGGGCGCGTCCTACGAGCAGTACTTC. Variable domain in full (rest from reference TRBV28 and TRBJ2-7): DVKVTQSSRYLVKRTGEKVFLECVQDMDHENMFWYRQDPGLGLRLIYFSYDVKMKEKGDIPEGYSVSREKKERFSLILESASTNQTSMYLCASRSGGASYEQYFGPGTRLTVT.

This rearrangement joins TRBV19 to TRBJ2-5; maybe TRBD2 (7 bases). Between the trimmed V and J ends, which lost 5 bases and 4 bases, there was a span of 17 bases. Germline-derived CDR1 and CDR2 are LNHDA and SQIVND (reference sequence). This CDR3 spans 15 amino acids. DNA for the CDR3: TGTGCCAGTAGTCCCGGGGGGCCAACCCGAGAGACCCAGTACTTC. The encoded protein is CASSPGGPTRETQYF.

V is TRBV2 and J is TRBJ1-6, with 11 bases fitting TRBD1. Trimming at V came to 7 bases and at J to 6 bases, leaving 5 bases not matched to a gene. Germline V gene sequence: CDR1 SNHLY, CDR2 FYNNEI. The CDR3 covers 15 residues. CDR3 in amino acids: CASNGQGAANSPLHF. The CDR3 DNA sequence: TGTGCCAGCAACGGACAGGGGGCAGCTAATTCACCCCTCCACTTT.

This clone was seen only once. The gene calls are TRBV4-1 and TRBJ1-1; 8 bases map to TRBD1. CDR3 length equals 14 residues. The junction had 6 bases not matched to a gene; V was cut back by 4 bases and J by 5 bases. The germline V gene has CDR1 MGHRA and CDR2 YSYEKL. The CDR3 loop is CASSRRDRNTEAFF. Written as DNA, the CDR3 is TGCGCCAGCAGCCGACGGGACAGGAATACTGAAGCTTTCTTT.

CDR3 nucleotide sequence: TGTGCCAGCAGCTCGACAGGGGGTTTTGAGCCCCAGCATTTT. Amino acids: CASSSTGGFEPQHF. V and J are TRBV6-6 and TRBJ1-5, with 9 bases identical to TRBD1. This CDR3 spans 14 amino acids. After removal of 6 bases from V and 8 bases from J, the junction contained 8 bases not matched to a gene. In germline, CDR1 is MNHNY, CDR2 SVGAGI (reference sequence).

V usage is TRBV18 and J usage is TRBJ1-1, with TRBD1 identical over 7 bases. The CDR3 runs to 15 residues. Per germline, CDR1 KGHSH and CDR2 LQKENI. V shed 4 bases, J shed 1 base, and the junction held 6 bases outside the gene matches. CDR3 nucleotides: TGTGCCAGCTCACGACCGACAGGGAAGAACACTGAAGCTTTCTTT. Amino acid sequence: CASSRPTGKNTEAFF.

In its sample, this clone was seen once. This sequence joins TRBV5-4 and TRBJ2-2; 8 nucleotides agree with TRBD2. The CDR3 sequence is 17 residues long. The germline V gene has CDR1 SGHNT and CDR2 YYREEE (reference sequence). The junction had 8 bases not matched to a gene; V was cut back by 0 bases and J by 4 bases. In DNA, the CDR3 is TGTGCCAGCAGCTTGGCGGGAGCTAGCGGGCTCACCGGGGAGCTGTTTTTT. Its translation is CASSLAGASGLTGELFF. Complete variable domain (other parts from reference TRBV5-4 and TRBJ2-2): ETGVTQSPTHLIKTRGQQVTLRCSSQSGHNTVSWYQQALGQGPQFIFQYYREEENGRGNFPPRFSGLQFPNYSSELNVNALELDDSALYLCASSLAGASGLTGELFFGEGSRLTVL.

The genes are TRBV5-6 and TRBJ2-2, with a weak D call TRBD1 (6 bases). The germline V gene encodes CDR1 SGHDT and CDR2 YYEEEE. The length of the CDR3 is 16 residues. Trimming pared 4 bases from V and 5 bases from J, leaving 18 bases between. CDR3 in DNA: TGTGCCAGCAGCCCCCAGGGGCGAAGGGGTACCGGGGAGCTGTTTTTT. Residues: CASSPQGRRGTGELFF. The full variable domain, in which reference TRBV5-6 and TRBJ2-2 provide the parts outside the CDR3, is DAGVTQSPTHLIKTRGQQVTLRCSPKSGHDTVSWYQQALGQGPQFIFQYYEEEERQRGNFPDRFSGHQFPNYSSELNVNALLLGDSALYLCASSPQGRRGTGELFFGEGSRLTVL.

This clone was seen a handful of times. V gene TRBV21-1 combines with J gene TRBJ1-6; the D segment call TRBD1 is taken from the table without a DNA check. TRBV21-1 is shown as a pseudogene. The CDR3 has 20 residues. The CDR3 coding sequence is TGTGCCAGCAGCACCCGTACCTCAGGGGCCAACCGCTCCTATAATTCACCCCTCCACTTT. Residues: CASSTRTSGANRSYNSPLHF.

This chain joins TRBV2 and TRBJ1-4; 9 bases line up with TRBD1. The CDR3 consists of 16 residues. Germline V gene lookup returns CDR1 SNHLY and CDR2 FYNNEI. With V trimmed by 1 base and J by 2 bases, 2 bases remained unmatched. CDR3 amino acids: CASSEEDRGTNEKLFF. CDR3 bases: TGTGCCAGCAGTGAAGAGGACAGGGGCACTAATGAAAAACTGTTTTTT.

This clone was seen just once. The chain carries TRBV4-1 and TRBJ2-6, with a possible D match to TRBD2 (6 bases). The germline V and J ends were trimmed by 4 bases and 4 bases, with 17 bases remaining between them. Per the germline V gene, CDR1 is MGHRA and CDR2 is YSYEKL. This CDR3 has 17 amino acids. This CDR3 is CASSLSGGIGGANVLTF. The CDR3 DNA is TGCGCCAGCAGCCTCTCTGGGGGGATTGGAGGGGCCAACGTCCTGACTTTC.

This clone was picked up a small number of times. The V call is TRBV20-1, the J call TRBJ2-7; D is uncertain. Germline V gene data show CDR1 as DFQATT and CDR2 as SNEGSKA (reference sequence). The ends were cut back, 4 bases at V and 5 bases at J, with 9 bases in the middle. The CDR3 totals 11 residues. CDR3: CSATRADEQYF. CDR3 sequence (DNA): TGCAGTGCTACCCGAGCCGACGAGCAGTACTTC.

The rearrangement joins TRBV19 to TRBJ2-1; TRBD2 is a possible D gene (5 bases). CDR1 is LNHDA, CDR2 SQIVND, per germline (reference sequence). The CDR3 length is 14 residues. Deletions cut 2 bases from V and 8 bases from J, with 13 bases between. CDR3 region: CASSISLAVDEQFF. CDR3 nucleotides: TGTGCCAGTAGTATATCCCTAGCCGTCGATGAGCAGTTCTTC.